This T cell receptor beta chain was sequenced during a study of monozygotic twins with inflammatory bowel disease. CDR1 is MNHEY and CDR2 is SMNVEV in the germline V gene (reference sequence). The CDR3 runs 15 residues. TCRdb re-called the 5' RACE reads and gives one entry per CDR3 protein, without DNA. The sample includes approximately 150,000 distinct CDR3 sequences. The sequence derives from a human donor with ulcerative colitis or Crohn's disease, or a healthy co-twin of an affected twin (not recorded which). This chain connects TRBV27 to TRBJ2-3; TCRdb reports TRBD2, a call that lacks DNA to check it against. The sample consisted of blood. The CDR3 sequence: CASRLGLAGRNTQYF.